This T cell receptor beta chain stems from a study of blood T cell repertoires in COVID-19. This CDR3 has 14 residues. In germline, CDR1 is KGHSH, CDR2 LQKENI. Trimming took off 0 bases at V and 2 bases at J, with 8 bases between the two ends. Libraries were prepared by immunoSEQ multiplex PCR; TCRdb keeps only in-frame clonotypes and omits some of them. The table lists about 240,000 clones, around 83% of them singletons, with about an eighth in the top ten. The sequenced sample consisted of peripheral blood. The source of this sequence is a woman aged 55 to 70 with active or convalescent COVID-19. The gene calls are TRBV18 and TRBJ2-7; D remains ambiguous. The CDR3 protein is CASSPPRETYEQYF. DNA for the CDR3: TGTGCCAGCTCACCACCACGAGAAACCTACGAGCAGTACTTC.